This T cell receptor beta chain comes out of a study of beta chain features in type 1 diabetes. Study-wide points: Shortening of TCRB CDR3s, moderate but significant, appeared in all four CD4+ subsets of Type 1 diabetes patients.

All of the isolated RNA was reverse transcribed, so expressed TCRB transcripts were sequenced. The average output of naive, central memory and regulatory T cell samples was several million reads. TCRdb's table, derived via immunoSEQ multiplex PCR, lists solely in-frame clones and lacks some. Of fewer than 400,000 clones listed, less than 9.5% are singletons. This CDR3 contains 15 residues. Germline CDR1 reads MNHEY; CDR2 reads SVGAGI. Trimming pared 6 bases from V and 0 bases from J, leaving 9 bases between. To note about this clone: No antigen is known for it.

The V and J genes are TRBV6-5 and TRBJ2-6; no definite D call. The source is a woman in her late teens or twenties in good health. The sequenced material came from central memory CD4+ T cells from blood. The CDR3 nucleotides are TGTGCCAGCAGCGACCGTTTCTCTGGGGCCAACGTCCTGACTTTC. Its protein product is CASSDRFSGANVLTF.